This is a list of T cell receptor beta chains from one sample in a study of shared clonotypes between healthy human individuals. The table came from immunoSEQ multiplex PCR; TCRdb's copy has only in-frame clones and leaves some out. This table has more than 2,000,000 clones, roughly nine tenths appearing once. The specimen sequenced was naive CD4+ T cells sorted from blood. The receptors shown here come from a man between 18 and 29 years old in good health. Each CDR3 is given with its conserved first and last residue. A D gene is named only where the DNA matches it firmly. Clone sizes are given selectively: once, few, many, or a class where the clone is expanded.

j_call: TRBJ1-2; d_call: .; clone_size: .; v_call: TRBV15; cdr3_nt: TGTGCCACCAGCAGAGACAGGGTAGGCTATGGCTACACCTTC; cdr3_aa: CATSRDRVGYGYTF
j_call: TRBJ2-1; d_call: TRBD2; clone_size: .; v_call: TRBV10-3; cdr3_nt: TGTGCCTCCCGACCGGGGACTAGCGGTACTAATGAGCAGTTCTTC; cdr3_aa: CASRPGTSGTNEQFF
j_call: TRBJ1-1; d_call: .; clone_size: .; v_call: TRBV5-4; cdr3_nt: TGTGCCAGCAGCTTGCTTCCGAACACTGAAGCTTTCTTT; cdr3_aa: CASSLLPNTEAFF
j_call: TRBJ2-1; d_call: .; clone_size: .; v_call: TRBV4-1; cdr3_nt: TGCGCCAGCAGCCAAGTGGCAGGGTTTTACAATGAGCAGTTCTTC; cdr3_aa: CASSQVAGFYNEQFF
j_call: TRBJ2-7; d_call: TRBD2; clone_size: .; v_call: TRBV7-6; cdr3_nt: TGTGCCAGCAGCTTGGGCCCGAGCGGGGGGACCACCTACGAGCAGTACTTC; cdr3_aa: CASSLGPSGGTTYEQYF
j_call: TRBJ2-3; d_call: .; clone_size: .; v_call: TRBV25-1; cdr3_nt: TGTGCCAGCAGTGTCTCGTCGGGAGTCACAGATACGCAGTATTTT; cdr3_aa: CASSVSSGVTDTQYF
j_call: TRBJ2-1; d_call: TRBD2; clone_size: few; v_call: TRBV5-1; cdr3_nt: TGCGCCAGCAGCTTGGCAGATAGCGGGAGTTCCCATGAGCAGTTCTTC; cdr3_aa: CASSLADSGSSHEQFF
j_call: TRBJ2-5; d_call: TRBD1; clone_size: .; v_call: TRBV5-1; cdr3_nt: TGCGCCAGCAGCTTATCGGACAGGGCTCAAGAGACCCAGTACTTC; cdr3_aa: CASSLSDRAQETQYF
j_call: TRBJ2-3; d_call: .; clone_size: .; v_call: TRBV5-6; cdr3_nt: TGTGCCAGCAGCTTGGGTGTAAATACGCAGTATTTT; cdr3_aa: CASSLGVNTQYF
j_call: TRBJ1-2; d_call: TRBD1; clone_size: .; v_call: TRBV30; cdr3_nt: TGTGCCTGGAGTGTAGGGGACAGGGGAGAGGACTATGGCTACACCTTC; cdr3_aa: CAWSVGDRGEDYGYTF
j_call: TRBJ2-3; d_call: .; clone_size: .; v_call: TRBV5-1; cdr3_nt: TGCGCCAGCAGCCCGACTGGCACTGAGGATACGCAGTATTTT; cdr3_aa: CASSPTGTEDTQYF
j_call: TRBJ1-1; d_call: .; clone_size: .; v_call: TRBV7-2; cdr3_nt: TGTGCCAGCAGCCTAACGAGGGGGGGGCAAACTGAAGCTTTCTTT; cdr3_aa: CASSLTRGGQTEAFF
j_call: TRBJ2-1; d_call: TRBD1; clone_size: .; v_call: TRBV5-1; cdr3_nt: TGCGCCAGCAGCTTGGCTGGGCCGCAGGGGGTCTTC; cdr3_aa: CASSLAGPQGVF
j_call: TRBJ1-2; d_call: .; clone_size: .; v_call: TRBV6-6; cdr3_nt: TGTGCCAGCCTCGGAACGGGCCAGACCTACTATGGCTACACCTTC; cdr3_aa: CASLGTGQTYYGYTF
j_call: TRBJ1-4; d_call: .; clone_size: .; v_call: TRBV4-1; cdr3_nt: TGCGCCAGCAGCCAACCCGCCGGGACTCTTGAAGGGAAACTGTTTTTT; cdr3_aa: CASSQPAGTLEGKLFF
j_call: TRBJ2-2; d_call: .; clone_size: .; v_call: TRBV7-9; cdr3_nt: TGTGCCAGCAGCTTCTTTCCCGACACCGGGGAGCTGTTTTTT; cdr3_aa: CASSFFPDTGELFF
j_call: TRBJ1-5; d_call: .; clone_size: .; v_call: TRBV6-1; cdr3_nt: TGTGCCAGCAGTGAGGCAGGGCACGGCAATCAGCCCCAGCATTTT; cdr3_aa: CASSEAGHGNQPQHF
j_call: TRBJ2-1; d_call: .; clone_size: .; v_call: TRBV7-2; cdr3_nt: TGTGCCAGCAGCCTCGGACTCATTTCCTACAATGAGCAGTTCTTC; cdr3_aa: CASSLGLISYNEQFF
j_call: TRBJ2-1; d_call: .; clone_size: .; v_call: TRBV11-2; cdr3_nt: TGTGCCAGCAGCTTAGATGGGGCGAGCTCCTACAATGAGCAGTTCTTC; cdr3_aa: CASSLDGASSYNEQFF